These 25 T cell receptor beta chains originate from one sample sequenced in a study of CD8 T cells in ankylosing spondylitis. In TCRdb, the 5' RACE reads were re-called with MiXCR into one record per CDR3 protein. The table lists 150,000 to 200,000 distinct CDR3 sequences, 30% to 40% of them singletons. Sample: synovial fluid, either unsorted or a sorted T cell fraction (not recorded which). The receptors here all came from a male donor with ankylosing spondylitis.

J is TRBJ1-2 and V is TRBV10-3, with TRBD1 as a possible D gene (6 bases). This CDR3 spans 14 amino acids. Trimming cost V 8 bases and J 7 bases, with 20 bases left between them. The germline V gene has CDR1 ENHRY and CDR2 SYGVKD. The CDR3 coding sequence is TGTGCCATCTGGGGCGCCAGGGGCTCGCGTGGCTACACCTTC. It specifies CAIWGARGSRGYTF.

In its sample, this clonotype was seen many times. CDR3 sequence (DNA): TGCGCCAGCAGCTTGCCCCAGGGACAATTGAACACTGAAGCTTTCTTT. As protein: CASSLPQGQLNTEAFF. The rearrangement joins TRBV5-1 to TRBJ1-1; a weak D match, TRBD1 (6 bases). This CDR3 has 16 amino acids. V dropped 1 base and J dropped 0 bases, with 13 bases sitting between them. CDR1 and CDR2 (germline): SGHRS, YFSETQ. The entire variable domain, with the rest obtained from reference TRBV5-1 and TRBJ1-1, is as follows: KAGVTQTPRYLIKTRGQQVTLSCSPISGHRSVSWYQQTPGQGLQFLFEYFSETQRNKGNFPGRFSGRQFSNSRSEMNVSTLELGDSALYLCASSLPQGQLNTEAFFGQGTRLTVV.

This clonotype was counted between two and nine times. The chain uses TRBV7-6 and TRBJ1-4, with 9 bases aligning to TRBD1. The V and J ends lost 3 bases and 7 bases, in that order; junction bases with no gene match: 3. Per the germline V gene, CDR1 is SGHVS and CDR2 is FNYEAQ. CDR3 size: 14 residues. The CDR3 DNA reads TGTGCCAGCAGCTTGGACAGGGGACGTGAAAAACTGTTTTTT. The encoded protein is CASSLDRGREKLFF.

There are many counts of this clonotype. In DNA form, the CDR3 reads TGTGCCAGCAGCCTCCATGCGGCCAGTCGCTCTGGAAACACCATATATTTT. Translating it yields CASSLHAASRSGNTIYF. V usage is TRBV28 and J usage is TRBJ1-3; D gene unclear. Germline CDR1 and CDR2: MDHEN and SYDVKM. Trimming shortened V by 6 bases and J by 0 bases, and 18 bases separated the two germline ends. This CDR3 is built from 17 residues. The full variable domain, rest sourced from reference TRBV28 and TRBJ1-3, is DVKVTQSSRYLVKRTGEKVFLECVQDMDHENMFWYRQDPGLGLRLIYFSYDVKMKEKGDIPEGYSVSREKKERFSLILESASTNQTSMYLCASSLHAASRSGNTIYFGEGSWLTVV.

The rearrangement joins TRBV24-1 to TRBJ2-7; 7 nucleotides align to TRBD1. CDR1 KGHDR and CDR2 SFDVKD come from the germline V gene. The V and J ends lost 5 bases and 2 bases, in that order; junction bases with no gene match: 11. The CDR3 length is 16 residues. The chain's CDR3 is CATSGLQGFYTYEQYF. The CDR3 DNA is TGTGCCACCAGTGGCCTACAGGGGTTCTATACCTACGAGCAGTACTTC.

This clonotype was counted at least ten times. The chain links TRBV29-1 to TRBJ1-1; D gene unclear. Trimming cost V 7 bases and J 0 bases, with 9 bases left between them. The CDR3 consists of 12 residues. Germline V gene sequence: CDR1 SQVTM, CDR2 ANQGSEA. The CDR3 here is CSGGLMNTEAFF. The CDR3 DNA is TGCAGCGGTGGACTTATGAACACTGAAGCTTTCTTT.

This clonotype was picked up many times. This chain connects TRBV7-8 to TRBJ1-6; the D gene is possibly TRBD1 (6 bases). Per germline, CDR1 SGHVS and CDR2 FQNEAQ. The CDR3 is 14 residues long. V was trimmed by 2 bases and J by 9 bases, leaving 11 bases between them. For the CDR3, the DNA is TGTGCCAGCAGCTTACCCGAGGGGGGTTCACCCCTCCACTTT. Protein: CASSLPEGGSPLHF.

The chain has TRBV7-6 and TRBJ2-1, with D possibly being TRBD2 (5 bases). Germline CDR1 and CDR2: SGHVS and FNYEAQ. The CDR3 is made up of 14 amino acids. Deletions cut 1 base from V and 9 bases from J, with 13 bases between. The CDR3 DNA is TGTGCCAGCAGCTTAGTGGCCCCTGAGGGTGAGCAGTTCTTC. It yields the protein CASSLVAPEGEQFF. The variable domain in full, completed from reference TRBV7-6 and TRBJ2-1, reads GAGVSQSPRYKVTKRGQDVALRCDPISGHVSLYWYRQALGQGPEFLTYFNYEAQQDKSGLPNDRFSAERPEGSISTLTIQRTEQRDSAMYRCASSLVAPEGEQFFGPGTRLTVL.

DNA for the CDR3: TGCAGCGTGGACGGACGGCAAGAGACCCAGTACTTC. Protein: CSVDGRQETQYF. The V gene is TRBV29-1, the J gene TRBJ2-5; D gene uncertain. Germline V lookup: CDR1 SQVTM, CDR2 ANQGSEA. The CDR3 runs 12 residues. V lost 6 bases to trimming and J lost 2 bases, with 10 bases between them. Complete variable domain (other parts from reference TRBV29-1 and TRBJ2-5): SAVISQKPSRDICQRGTSLTIQCQVDSQVTMMFWYRQQPGQSLTLIATANQGSEATYESGFVIDKFPISRPNLTFSTLTVSNMSPEDSSIYLCSVDGRQETQYFGPGTRLLVL.

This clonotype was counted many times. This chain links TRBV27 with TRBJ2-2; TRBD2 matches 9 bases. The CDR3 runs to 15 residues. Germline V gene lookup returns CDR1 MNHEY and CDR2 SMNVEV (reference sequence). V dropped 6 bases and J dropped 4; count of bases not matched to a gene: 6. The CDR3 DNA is TGTGCCAGCAGCATAGCGGGGGTGACCACCGGGGAGCTGTTTTTT. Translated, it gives CASSIAGVTTGELFF.

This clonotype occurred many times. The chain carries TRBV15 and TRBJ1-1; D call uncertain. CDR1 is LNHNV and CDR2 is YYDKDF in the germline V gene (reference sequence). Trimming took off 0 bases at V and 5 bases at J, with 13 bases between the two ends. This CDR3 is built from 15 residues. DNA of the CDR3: TGTGCCACCAGCAGAGATTTGACCCCTTTAACTGAAGCTTTCTTT. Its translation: CATSRDLTPLTEAFF.

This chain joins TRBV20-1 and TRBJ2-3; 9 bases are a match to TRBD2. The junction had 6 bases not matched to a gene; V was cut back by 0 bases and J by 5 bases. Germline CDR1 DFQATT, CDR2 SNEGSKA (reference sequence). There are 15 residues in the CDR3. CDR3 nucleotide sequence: TGCAGTGCTAGAGATTCTAGCGGGGTGGGAGATACGCAGTATTTT. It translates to CSARDSSGVGDTQYF.

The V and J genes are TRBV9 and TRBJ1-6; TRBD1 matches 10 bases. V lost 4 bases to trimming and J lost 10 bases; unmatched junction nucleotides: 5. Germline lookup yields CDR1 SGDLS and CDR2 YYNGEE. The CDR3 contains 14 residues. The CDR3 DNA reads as TGTGCCAGCAGCTTGAGACAGGGGGCATCACCCCTCCACTTT. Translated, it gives CASSLRQGASPLHF.

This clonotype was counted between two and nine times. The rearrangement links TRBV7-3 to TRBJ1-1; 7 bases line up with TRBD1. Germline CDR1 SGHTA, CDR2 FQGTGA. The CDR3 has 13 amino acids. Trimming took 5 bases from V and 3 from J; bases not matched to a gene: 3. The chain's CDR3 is CASSPQGDTEAFF. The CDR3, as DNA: TGTGCCAGCAGCCCTCAGGGGGACACTGAAGCTTTCTTT.

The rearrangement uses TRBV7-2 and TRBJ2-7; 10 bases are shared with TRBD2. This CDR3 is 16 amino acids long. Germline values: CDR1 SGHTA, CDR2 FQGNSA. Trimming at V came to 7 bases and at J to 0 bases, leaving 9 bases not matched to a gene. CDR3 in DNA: TGTGCCAGCACCCGAACTAGCGGGATGGTCTCCTACGAGCAGTACTTC. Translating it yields CASTRTSGMVSYEQYF.

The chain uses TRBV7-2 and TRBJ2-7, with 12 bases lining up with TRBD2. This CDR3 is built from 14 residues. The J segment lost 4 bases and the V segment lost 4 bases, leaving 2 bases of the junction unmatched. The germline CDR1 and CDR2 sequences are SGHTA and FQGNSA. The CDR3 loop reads CASSSTSGGYEQYF. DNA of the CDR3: TGTGCCAGCAGCTCCACTAGCGGGGGGTACGAGCAGTACTTC.

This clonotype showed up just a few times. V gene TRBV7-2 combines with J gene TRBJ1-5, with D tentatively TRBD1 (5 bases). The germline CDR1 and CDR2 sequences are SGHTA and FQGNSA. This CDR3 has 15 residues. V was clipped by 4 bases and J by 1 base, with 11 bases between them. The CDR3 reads CASSSGGGSNQPQHF. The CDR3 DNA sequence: TGTGCCAGCAGCTCCGGGGGGGGGAGCAATCAGCCCCAGCATTTT.

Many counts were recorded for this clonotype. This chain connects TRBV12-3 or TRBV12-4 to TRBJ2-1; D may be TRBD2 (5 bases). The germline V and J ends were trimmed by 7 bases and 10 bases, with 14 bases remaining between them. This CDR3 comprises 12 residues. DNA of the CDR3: TGTGCCAGCAAATTCGGGGTGGGCGAGCAGTTCTTC. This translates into CASKFGVGEQFF.

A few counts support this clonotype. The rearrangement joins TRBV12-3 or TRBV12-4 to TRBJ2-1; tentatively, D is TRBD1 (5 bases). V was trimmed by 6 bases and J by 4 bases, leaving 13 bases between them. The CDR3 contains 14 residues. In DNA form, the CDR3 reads TGTGCCAGCAGCCTACTGGGGCTTTACAATGAGCAGTTCTTC. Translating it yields CASSLLGLYNEQFF.

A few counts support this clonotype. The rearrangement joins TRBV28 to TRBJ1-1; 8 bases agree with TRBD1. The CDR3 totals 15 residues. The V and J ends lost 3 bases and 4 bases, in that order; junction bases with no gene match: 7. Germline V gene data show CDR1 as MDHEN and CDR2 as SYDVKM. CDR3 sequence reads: CASSFLTGGATEAFF. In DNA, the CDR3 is TGTGCCAGCAGTTTCTTAACAGGGGGGGCCACTGAAGCTTTCTTT.

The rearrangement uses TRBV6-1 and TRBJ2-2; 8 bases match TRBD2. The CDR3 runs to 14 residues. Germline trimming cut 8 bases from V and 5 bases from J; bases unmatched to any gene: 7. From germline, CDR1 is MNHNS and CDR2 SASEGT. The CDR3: CASSGRVRTGELFF. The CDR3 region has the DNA TGTGCCAGCTCCGGGAGGGTCAGGACCGGGGAGCTGTTTTTT.

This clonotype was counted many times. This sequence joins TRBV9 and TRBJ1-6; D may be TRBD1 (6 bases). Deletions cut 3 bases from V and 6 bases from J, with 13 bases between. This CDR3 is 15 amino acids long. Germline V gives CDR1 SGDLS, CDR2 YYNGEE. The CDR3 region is CASSDGGPPNSPLHF. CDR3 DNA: TGTGCCAGCAGCGACGGGGGGCCTCCTAATTCACCCCTCCACTTT.

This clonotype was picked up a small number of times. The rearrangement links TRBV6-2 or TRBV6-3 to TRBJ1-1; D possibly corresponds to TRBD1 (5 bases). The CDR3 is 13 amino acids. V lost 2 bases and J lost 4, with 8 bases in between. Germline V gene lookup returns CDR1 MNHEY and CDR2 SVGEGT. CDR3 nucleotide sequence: TGTGCCAGCAGTTACAGGGGTCCCACTGAAGCTTTCTTT. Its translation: CASSYRGPTEAFF.

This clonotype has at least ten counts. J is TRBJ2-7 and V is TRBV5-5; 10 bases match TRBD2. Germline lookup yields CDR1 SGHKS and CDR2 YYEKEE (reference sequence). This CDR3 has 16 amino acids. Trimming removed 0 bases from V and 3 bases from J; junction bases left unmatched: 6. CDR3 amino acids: CASSLALAGDFYEQYF. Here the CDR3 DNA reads TGTGCCAGCAGCTTGGCGCTAGCGGGAGATTTCTACGAGCAGTACTTC.

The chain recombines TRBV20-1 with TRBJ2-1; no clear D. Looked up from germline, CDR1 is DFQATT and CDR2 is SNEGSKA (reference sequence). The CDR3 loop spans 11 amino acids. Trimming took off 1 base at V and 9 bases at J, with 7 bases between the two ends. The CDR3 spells CSARVVPEQFF. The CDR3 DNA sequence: TGCAGTGCTAGAGTAGTGCCTGAGCAGTTCTTC.